This T cell receptor beta chain originates from a study of T-cell reconstitution after alpha-beta-depleted transplantation in children. This clonotype is medium-sized by share. Its antigen is unknown. Unique molecular identifiers were used to barcode this TCRbeta library. TCRdb redid the calling of the PCR reads with MiXCR, one entry per CDR3 protein. The sample records roughly 32,000 distinct CDR3 sequences, under 6.5% being singletons. Study-wide results and caveats: About two months after transplant, alpha-beta T cells reportedly came from several hundred expanded graft clones. From surviving recipient T cells and thymic progenitors came the high day-60 TCRbeta diversity observed in some patients.

This CDR3 spans 14 amino acids. V was shortened by 5 bases and J by 3 bases, with 14 bases between the two germline ends. Looked up from germline, CDR1 is DFQATT and CDR2 is SNEGSKA (reference sequence). This sequence was found in a child younger than two who had a stem cell transplant for acute myeloid leukemia, so the T cells may come from the graft donor. The sample in question was peripheral blood, obtained 60 days after TCRalphabeta/CD19-depleted stem cell transplant. V gene TRBV20-1 combines with J gene TRBJ1-5, with D possibly TRBD1 on 5 matching bases. CDR3 in DNA: TGCAGTGCTCTGATAGGGGCAGCCAATCAGCCCCAGCATTTT. Translating it yields CSALIGAANQPQHF.